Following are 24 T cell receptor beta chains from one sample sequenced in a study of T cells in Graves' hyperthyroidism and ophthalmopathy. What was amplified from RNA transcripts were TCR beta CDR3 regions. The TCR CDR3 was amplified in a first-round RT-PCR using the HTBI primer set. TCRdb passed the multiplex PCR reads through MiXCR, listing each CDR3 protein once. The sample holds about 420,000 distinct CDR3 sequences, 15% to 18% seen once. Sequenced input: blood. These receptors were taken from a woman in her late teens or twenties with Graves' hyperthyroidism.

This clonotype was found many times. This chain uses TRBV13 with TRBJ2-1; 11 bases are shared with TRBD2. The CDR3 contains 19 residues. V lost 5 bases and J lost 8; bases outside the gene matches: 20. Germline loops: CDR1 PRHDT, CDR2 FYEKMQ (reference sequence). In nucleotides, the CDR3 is TGTGCCAGCAGCCATGGGACAGAAGAAGTAGCGGGGGGGGTAGATGAGCAGTTCTTC. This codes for CASSHGTEEVAGGVDEQFF.

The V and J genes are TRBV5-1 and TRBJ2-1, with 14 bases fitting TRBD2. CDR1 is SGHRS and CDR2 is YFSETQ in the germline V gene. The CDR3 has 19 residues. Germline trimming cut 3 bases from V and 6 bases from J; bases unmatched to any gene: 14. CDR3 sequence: CASSSTTGTSGSLRNEQFF. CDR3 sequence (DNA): TGCGCCAGCAGCTCAACAACCGGGACTAGCGGGAGTTTGCGCAATGAGCAGTTCTTC.

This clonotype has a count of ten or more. CDR3 in DNA: TGTGCCAGCAGCCCTCACTCAGGACAAGTGAACACTGAAGCTTTCTTT. This translates into CASSPHSGQVNTEAFF. The chain has TRBV11-2 and TRBJ1-1, with a possible D match to TRBD1 (5 bases). Germline-derived CDR1 and CDR2 are SGHAT and FQNNGV. V lost 5 bases and J lost 0, with 16 bases in between. The CDR3 consists of 16 residues.

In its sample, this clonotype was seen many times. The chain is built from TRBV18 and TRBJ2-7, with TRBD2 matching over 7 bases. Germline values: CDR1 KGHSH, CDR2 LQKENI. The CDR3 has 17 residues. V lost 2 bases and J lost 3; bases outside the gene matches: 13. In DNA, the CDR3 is TGTGCCAGCTCACCATTGATGGCGGGGGAGTTCATCTACGAGCAGTACTTC. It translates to CASSPLMAGEFIYEQYF.

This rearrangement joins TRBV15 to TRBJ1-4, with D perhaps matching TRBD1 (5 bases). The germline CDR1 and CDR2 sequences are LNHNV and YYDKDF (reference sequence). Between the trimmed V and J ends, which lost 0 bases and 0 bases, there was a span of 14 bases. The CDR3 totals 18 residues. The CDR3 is CATSRDQTGPTTNEKLFF. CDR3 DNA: TGTGCCACCAGCAGAGATCAAACGGGGCCCACAACTAATGAAAAACTGTTTTTT.

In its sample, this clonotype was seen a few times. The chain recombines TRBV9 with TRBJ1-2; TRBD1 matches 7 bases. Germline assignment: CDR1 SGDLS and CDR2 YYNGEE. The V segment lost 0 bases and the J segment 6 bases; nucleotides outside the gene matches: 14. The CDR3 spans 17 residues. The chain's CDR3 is CASSVATGGFGTDGYTF. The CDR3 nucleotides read TGTGCCAGCAGCGTAGCTACGGGGGGGTTCGGGACAGATGGCTACACCTTC. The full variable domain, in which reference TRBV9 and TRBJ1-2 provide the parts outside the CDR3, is DSGVTQTPKHLITATGQRVTLRCSPRSGDLSVYWYQQSLDQGLQFLIQYYNGEERAKGNILERFSAQQFPDLHSELNLSSLELGDSALYFCASSVATGGFGTDGYTFGSGTRLTVV.

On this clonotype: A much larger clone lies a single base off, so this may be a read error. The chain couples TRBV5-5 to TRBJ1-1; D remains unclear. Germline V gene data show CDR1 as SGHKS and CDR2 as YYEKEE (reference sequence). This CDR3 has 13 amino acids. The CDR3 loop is CAGSLATGWLAFF. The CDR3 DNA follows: TGTGCCGGCAGCTTGGCCACGGGGTGGTTAGCTTTCTTT.

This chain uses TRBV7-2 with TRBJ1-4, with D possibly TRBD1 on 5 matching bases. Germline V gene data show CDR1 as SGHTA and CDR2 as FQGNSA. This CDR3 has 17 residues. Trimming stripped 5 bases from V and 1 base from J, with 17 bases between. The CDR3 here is CASSPLPSGLTNEKLFF. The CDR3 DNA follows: TGTGCCAGCAGCCCCCTTCCGTCAGGGTTAACTAATGAAAAACTGTTTTTT.

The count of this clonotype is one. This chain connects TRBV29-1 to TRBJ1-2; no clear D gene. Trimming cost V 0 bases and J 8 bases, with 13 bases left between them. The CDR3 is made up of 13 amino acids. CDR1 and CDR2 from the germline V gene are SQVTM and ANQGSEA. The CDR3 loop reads CSVEDSRMWGYTF. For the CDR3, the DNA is TGCAGCGTTGAAGATTCGAGGATGTGGGGCTACACCTTC.

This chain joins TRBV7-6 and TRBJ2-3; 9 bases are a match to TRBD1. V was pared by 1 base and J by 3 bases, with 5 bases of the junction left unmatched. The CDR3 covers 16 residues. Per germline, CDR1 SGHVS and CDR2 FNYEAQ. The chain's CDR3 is CASSLGATGGTDTQYF. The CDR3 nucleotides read TGTGCCAGCAGCTTAGGAGCGACAGGGGGAACAGATACGCAGTATTTT.

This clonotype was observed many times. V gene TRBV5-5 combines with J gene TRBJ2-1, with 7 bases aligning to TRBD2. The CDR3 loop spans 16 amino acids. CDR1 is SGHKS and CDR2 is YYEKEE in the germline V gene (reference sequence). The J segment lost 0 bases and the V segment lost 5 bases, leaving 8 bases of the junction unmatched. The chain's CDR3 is CASRPGGGDSYNEQFF. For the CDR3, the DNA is TGTGCCAGCAGACCTGGGGGGGGTGACTCCTACAATGAGCAGTTCTTC.

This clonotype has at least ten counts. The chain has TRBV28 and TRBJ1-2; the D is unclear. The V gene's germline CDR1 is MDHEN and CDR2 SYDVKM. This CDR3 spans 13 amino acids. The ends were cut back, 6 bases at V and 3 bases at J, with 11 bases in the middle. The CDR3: CASSPPPHYGYTF. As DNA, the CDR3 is TGTGCCAGCAGCCCCCCCCCTCACTATGGCTACACCTTC.

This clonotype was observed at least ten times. The CDR3 DNA reads as TGTGCCAGCAGCTTAGCGCCGGGACCGAACACTGAAGCTTTCTTT. Protein product: CASSLAPGPNTEAFF. V is TRBV7-9 and J is TRBJ1-1; D is perhaps TRBD1 (5 bases). Germline CDR1 and CDR2: SEHNR and FQNEAQ (reference sequence). V was cut by 0 bases and J by 1 base, with 9 bases left in between. The CDR3 spans 15 residues.

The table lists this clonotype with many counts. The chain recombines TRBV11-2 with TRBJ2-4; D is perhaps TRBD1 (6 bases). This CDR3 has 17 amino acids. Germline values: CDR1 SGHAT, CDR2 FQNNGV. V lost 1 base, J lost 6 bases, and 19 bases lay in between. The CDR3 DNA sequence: TGTGCCAGCAGCTTAGTAGGGAAGCTAGCAGGGGTAAACATTCAGTACTTC. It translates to CASSLVGKLAGVNIQYF.

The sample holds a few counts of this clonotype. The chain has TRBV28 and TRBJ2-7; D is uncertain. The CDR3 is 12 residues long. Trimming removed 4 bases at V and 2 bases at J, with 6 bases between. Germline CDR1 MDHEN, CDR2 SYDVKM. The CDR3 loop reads CASSSVTYEQYF. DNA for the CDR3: TGTGCCAGCAGTTCTGTCACCTACGAGCAGTACTTC.

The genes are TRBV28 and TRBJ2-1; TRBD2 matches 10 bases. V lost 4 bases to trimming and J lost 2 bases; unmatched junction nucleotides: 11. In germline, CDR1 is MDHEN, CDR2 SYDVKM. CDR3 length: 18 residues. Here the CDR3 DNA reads TGTGCCAGCAGTTCCCCAGCGGGAGGGACGGTACCCTACAATGAGCAGTTCTTC. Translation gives CASSSPAGGTVPYNEQFF.

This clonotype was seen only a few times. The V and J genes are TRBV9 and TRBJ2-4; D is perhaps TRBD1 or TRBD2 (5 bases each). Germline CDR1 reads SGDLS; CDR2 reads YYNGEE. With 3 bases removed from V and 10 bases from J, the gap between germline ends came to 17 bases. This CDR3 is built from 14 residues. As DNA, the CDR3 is TGTGCCAGCAGCGCCCCGGGACGGCCCACTATTCAGTACTTC. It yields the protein CASSAPGRPTIQYF. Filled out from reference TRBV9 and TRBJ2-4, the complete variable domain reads DSGVTQTPKHLITATGQRVTLRCSPRSGDLSVYWYQQSLDQGLQFLIQYYNGEERAKGNILERFSAQQFPDLHSELNLSSLELGDSALYFCASSAPGRPTIQYFGAGTRLSVL.

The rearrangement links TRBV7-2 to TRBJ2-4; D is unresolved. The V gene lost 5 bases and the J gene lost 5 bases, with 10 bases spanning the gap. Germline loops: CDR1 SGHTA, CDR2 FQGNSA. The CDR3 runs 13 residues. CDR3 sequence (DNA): TGTGCCAGCAGCCGCGGACGGGAAAACATTCAGTACTTC. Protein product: CASSRGRENIQYF.

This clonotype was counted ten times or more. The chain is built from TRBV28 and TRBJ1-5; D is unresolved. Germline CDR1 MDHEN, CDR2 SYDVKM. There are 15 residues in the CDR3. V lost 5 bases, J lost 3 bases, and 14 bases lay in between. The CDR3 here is CASSPPDRYNQPQHF. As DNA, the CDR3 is TGTGCCAGCAGTCCTCCTGACCGCTACAATCAGCCCCAGCATTTT.

The CDR3 is CASSQGGHKQETQYF. For the CDR3, the DNA is TGCGCCAGCAGCCAAGGGGGACACAAACAAGAGACCCAGTACTTC. This chain links TRBV4-3 with TRBJ2-5; weak D call: TRBD1 (6 bases). Germline CDR1 is LGHNA and CDR2 is YSLEER. This CDR3 comprises 15 residues. Trimming took 1 base from V and 2 from J, leaving 11 bases between them.

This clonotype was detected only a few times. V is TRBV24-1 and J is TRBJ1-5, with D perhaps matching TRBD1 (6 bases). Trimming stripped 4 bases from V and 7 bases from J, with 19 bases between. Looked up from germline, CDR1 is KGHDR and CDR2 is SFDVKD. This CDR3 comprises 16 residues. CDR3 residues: CATSDRAVGAGQPQHF. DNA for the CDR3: TGTGCCACCAGTGACCGAGCGGTGGGGGCGGGGCAGCCCCAGCATTTT.

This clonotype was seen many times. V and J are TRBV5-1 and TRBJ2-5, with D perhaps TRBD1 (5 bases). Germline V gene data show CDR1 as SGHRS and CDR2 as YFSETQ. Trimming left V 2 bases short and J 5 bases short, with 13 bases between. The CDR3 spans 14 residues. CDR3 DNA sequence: TGCGCCAGCAGCTTAGATCAGGGCCGTGAGACCCAGTACTTC. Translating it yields CASSLDQGRETQYF.

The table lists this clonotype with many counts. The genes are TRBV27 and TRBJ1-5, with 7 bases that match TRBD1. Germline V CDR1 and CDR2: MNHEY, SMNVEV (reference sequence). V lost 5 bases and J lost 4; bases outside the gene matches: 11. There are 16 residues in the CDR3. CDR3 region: CASSKISGTDNQPQHF. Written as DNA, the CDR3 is TGTGCCAGCAGTAAAATTTCCGGGACAGATAATCAGCCCCAGCATTTT.

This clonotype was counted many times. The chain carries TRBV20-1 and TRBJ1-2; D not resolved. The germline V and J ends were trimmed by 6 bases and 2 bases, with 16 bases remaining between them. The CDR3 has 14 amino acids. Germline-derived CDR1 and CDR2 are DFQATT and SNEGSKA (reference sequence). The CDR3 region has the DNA TGCAGTGCCCCGAGGTTTGGTGACAACTATGGCTACACCTTC. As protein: CSAPRFGDNYGYTF.